These 18 T cell receptor beta chains were all obtained from the same sample, sequenced in a study of OX40 agonist ivuxolimab in advanced cancers. TCRdb's copy holds only in-frame clones and misses some; the assay was immunoSEQ multiplex PCR. The table has about 27,000 clones, 86% seen once; the top ten hold under 30%. This sample comprised CD4+ or CD8+ T cells sorted from blood, obtained in a trial of the OX40 agonist ivuxolimab. The receptors come from an adult with an advanced solid tumor such as melanoma, head and neck, liver or kidney cancer.

V is TRBV9 and J is TRBJ2-1, with 7 bases fitting TRBD2. V dropped 2 bases and J dropped 6; count of bases not matched to a gene: 5. Germline lookup yields CDR1 SGDLS and CDR2 YYNGEE. The CDR3 spans 14 residues. CDR3 protein: CASSVSGGSNEQFF. The CDR3 DNA reads as TGTGCCAGCAGCGTCTCAGGCGGGAGCAATGAGCAGTTCTTC. The entire variable domain, with the rest obtained from reference TRBV9 and TRBJ2-1, is as follows: DSGVTQTPKHLITATGQRVTLRCSPRSGDLSVYWYQQSLDQGLQFLIQYYNGEERAKGNILERFSAQQFPDLHSELNLSSLELGDSALYFCASSVSGGSNEQFFGPGTRLTVL.

The chain uses TRBV28 and TRBJ2-7, with D perhaps given as TRBD1 or TRBD2 (6 bases each). From germline, CDR1 is MDHEN and CDR2 SYDVKM. Trimming took off 3 bases at V and 5 bases at J, with 20 bases between the two ends. The CDR3 contains 16 residues. The DNA for the CDR3 is TGTGCCAGCAGTTTGGTTTCGTCGGGGGCCTGGGACGAGCAGTACTTC. Protein sequence: CASSLVSSGAWDEQYF.

The chain combines TRBV19 with TRBJ2-2; D not certain. Per the germline V gene, CDR1 is LNHDA and CDR2 is SQIVND (reference sequence). CDR3 length equals 11 residues. Between the trimmed V and J ends, which lost 1 base and 9 bases, there was a span of 3 bases. The CDR3 here is CASSIGRELFF. CDR3 DNA sequence: TGTGCCAGTAGTATAGGTCGGGAGCTGTTTTTT. Supplemented by reference TRBV19 and TRBJ2-2, the full variable domain reads DGGITQSPKYLFRKEGQNVTLSCEQNLNHDAMYWYRQDPGQGLRLIYYSQIVNDFQKGDIAEGYSVSREKKESFPLTVTSAQKNPTAFYLCASSIGRELFFGEGSRLTVL.

The CDR3 DNA reads as TGTGCCAGCAGATCCACGGGGTCTGGGGCCAACGTCCTGACTTTC. Encoded protein: CASRSTGSGANVLTF. This chain connects TRBV7-8 to TRBJ2-6; possible D gene TRBD2, 5 bases. The CDR3 length is 15 residues. V shed 6 bases and J shed 1 base, with 10 bases lying between them. The germline V gene has CDR1 SGHVS and CDR2 FQNEAQ.

This chain links TRBV7-9 with TRBJ2-5, with D uncertain. V was pared by 5 bases and J by 1 base, with 8 bases between. Germline CDR1 is SEHNR and CDR2 is FQNEAQ (reference sequence). The CDR3 sequence is 13 residues long. The CDR3 DNA reads as TGTGCCAGCAGCCCCTCCTTCCAAGAGACCCAGTACTTC. It translates to CASSPSFQETQYF.

The rearrangement joins TRBV9 to TRBJ2-7, with D tentatively TRBD1 (6 bases). The CDR3 loop spans 13 amino acids. CDR1 and CDR2 from the germline V gene are SGDLS and YYNGEE. V was clipped by 3 bases and J by 5 bases, with 12 bases between them. CDR3 residues: CASSGGGLDEQYF. The CDR3 coding sequence is TGTGCCAGCAGCGGAGGGGGATTGGACGAGCAGTACTTC.

The chain combines TRBV11-2 with TRBJ2-7; maybe TRBD1 (5 bases). In germline, CDR1 is SGHAT, CDR2 FQNNGV. V shed 3 bases and J shed 3 bases, with 12 bases lying between them. The CDR3 totals 14 residues. CDR3 sequence (DNA): TGTGCCAGCAGCTTTTCCCAGGGTGGCTACGAGCAGTACTTC. Its translation is CASSFSQGGYEQYF.

The chain links TRBV6-1 to TRBJ1-6; D may be TRBD1 (6 bases). The CDR3 consists of 16 residues. Germline V gives CDR1 MNHNS, CDR2 SASEGT. With 4 bases removed from V and 7 bases from J, the gap between germline ends came to 17 bases. CDR3 loop: CASSGRRGRVNSPLHF. CDR3 coding DNA: TGTGCCAGCAGTGGCAGGAGGGGGAGAGTAAATTCACCCCTCCACTTT.

The chain couples TRBV9 to TRBJ1-3, with a tentative D call TRBD1 (6 bases). V lost 0 bases and J lost 3, with 19 bases in between. This CDR3 is built from 18 residues. CDR1 and CDR2 from the germline V gene are SGDLS and YYNGEE. The CDR3 reads CASSVGSGLGGNGNTIYF. The CDR3 DNA reads as TGTGCCAGCAGCGTAGGCAGTGGTTTAGGGGGAAATGGAAACACCATATATTTT. The full variable domain, completed using reference TRBV9 and TRBJ1-3, is DSGVTQTPKHLITATGQRVTLRCSPRSGDLSVYWYQQSLDQGLQFLIQYYNGEERAKGNILERFSAQQFPDLHSELNLSSLELGDSALYFCASSVGSGLGGNGNTIYFGEGSWLTVV.

J is TRBJ2-5 and V is TRBV7-6; 8 nucleotides align to TRBD2. The CDR3 consists of 18 residues. Germline CDR1 is SGHVS and CDR2 is FNYEAQ. The junction had 17 bases not matched to a gene; V was cut back by 6 bases and J by 2 bases. CDR3 nucleotide sequence: TGTGCCAGCAGTTATAGACTAAGCGGGAGTACGGGTCAAGAGACCCAGTACTTC. The encoded protein is CASSYRLSGSTGQETQYF. The full variable domain, in which reference TRBV7-6 and TRBJ2-5 provide the parts outside the CDR3, is GAGVSQSPRYKVTKRGQDVALRCDPISGHVSLYWYRQALGQGPEFLTYFNYEAQQDKSGLPNDRFSAERPEGSISTLTIQRTEQRDSAMYRCASSYRLSGSTGQETQYFGPGTRLLVL.

This chain uses TRBV21-1 with TRBJ1-4; the D segment call TRBD1 is taken from the table without a DNA check. TRBV21-1 is given as a pseudogene. This CDR3 is 11 amino acids long. CDR3 residues: CARQVNEKLFF. The DNA of the CDR3 is TGTGCCAGGCAGGTGAATGAAAAACTGTTTTTT.

The V and J genes are TRBV28 and TRBJ1-5; 7 nucleotides align to TRBD1. The trim removed 6 bases at V and 9 bases at J, leaving 8 bases unmatched. The CDR3 loop spans 13 amino acids. Germline CDR1 and CDR2: MDHEN and SYDVKM. In nucleotides, the CDR3 is TGTGCCAGCAGCAACAGGGGAATCTCGCCCCAGCATTTT. This encodes CASSNRGISPQHF.

This clone has only one observation. The rearrangement links TRBV27 to TRBJ2-7; perhaps D is TRBD1 or TRBD2 (5 bases each). The CDR3 covers 13 residues. The germline V gene has CDR1 MNHEY and CDR2 SMNVEV (reference sequence). The V end lost 4 bases, the J end lost 5 bases, and 12 bases lay between the germline ends. In nucleotides, the CDR3 is TGTGCCAGCAGTTATCTGGGGGTAGACGAGCAGTACTTC. Amino acid sequence: CASSYLGVDEQYF.

The genes are TRBV10-2 and TRBJ1-2; D unresolved. Trimming cost V 5 bases and J 4 bases, with 8 bases left between them. Germline assignment: CDR1 WSHSY and CDR2 SAAADI. The CDR3 length is 12 residues. As DNA, the CDR3 is TGCGCCAGCAGTCAGGAGGCCTATGGCTACACCTTC. This gives the protein CASSQEAYGYTF.

The V and J genes are TRBV4-1 and TRBJ1-5; D may be TRBD1 (6 bases). CDR1 is MGHRA and CDR2 is YSYEKL in the germline V gene. This CDR3 is 15 amino acids long. V lost 0 bases, J lost 4 bases, and 10 bases lay in between. The CDR3 spells CASSQEGQMNQPQHF. Here the CDR3 DNA reads TGCGCCAGCAGCCAAGAGGGACAAATGAATCAGCCCCAGCATTTT.

The J gene is TRBJ2-7, the V gene TRBV29-1; 11 positions match TRBD2. The CDR3 runs to 13 residues. Looked up from germline, CDR1 is SQVTM and CDR2 is ANQGSEA. V shed 4 bases, J shed 4 bases, and the junction held 3 bases outside the gene matches. For the CDR3, the DNA is TGCAGCGTTGGGACTAGCGGGCGGTACGAGCAGTACTTC. Protein product: CSVGTSGRYEQYF.

This clone was recorded only once. The V gene is TRBV2, the J gene TRBJ1-3; D unresolved. The V end was cut by 9 bases, the J end by 2 bases, with 11 bases between. The CDR3 sequence is 13 residues long. Germline loops: CDR1 SNHLY, CDR2 FYNNEI. Written as DNA, the CDR3 is TGTGCCAGTCACGGCTTAACTGGAAACACCATATATTTT. Protein: CASHGLTGNTIYF.

V is TRBV28 and J is TRBJ2-7, with 7 bases matching TRBD1. CDR3 length equals 16 residues. Losses at the gene ends were 0 bases for V and 0 bases for J; bases not matched to a gene: 5. Germline assignment: CDR1 MDHEN and CDR2 SYDVKM. The CDR3 coding sequence is TGTGCCAGCAGTTTATGGGGGACAGATGACTCCTACGAGCAGTACTTC. Translated, it gives CASSLWGTDDSYEQYF.